This T cell receptor beta chain was identified in a study of blood T cells in healthy people across ages. Trimming cost V 6 bases and J 7 bases; bases outside gene matches: 10. The CDR3 extends over 16 amino acids. From germline, CDR1 is DFQATT and CDR2 SNEGSKA (reference sequence). Russia was home to the donors, healthy Caucasian individuals aged roughly 6 to 90. Total RNA was extracted at no less than 6 micrograms per sample. There are a few counts of this clonotype. Using a J-beta primer mix together with a sample-barcoded 5' primer, a second PCR was run for about 6 to 11 cycles. In TCRdb, the 5' RACE reads were re-called with MiXCR into one record per CDR3 protein. The sample lists about 1,000,000 distinct CDR3 sequences; 35% to 50% were seen once.

The TCR comes from a woman aged 55-69 years in good health. The rearrangement uses TRBV20-1 and TRBJ2-1; 15 bases are a match to TRBD2. Material for sequencing was blood. CDR3 sequence: CSAESGTSGRRNEQFF. For the CDR3, the DNA is TGCAGTGCCGAATCCGGGACTAGCGGGAGGCGGAATGAGCAGTTCTTC.